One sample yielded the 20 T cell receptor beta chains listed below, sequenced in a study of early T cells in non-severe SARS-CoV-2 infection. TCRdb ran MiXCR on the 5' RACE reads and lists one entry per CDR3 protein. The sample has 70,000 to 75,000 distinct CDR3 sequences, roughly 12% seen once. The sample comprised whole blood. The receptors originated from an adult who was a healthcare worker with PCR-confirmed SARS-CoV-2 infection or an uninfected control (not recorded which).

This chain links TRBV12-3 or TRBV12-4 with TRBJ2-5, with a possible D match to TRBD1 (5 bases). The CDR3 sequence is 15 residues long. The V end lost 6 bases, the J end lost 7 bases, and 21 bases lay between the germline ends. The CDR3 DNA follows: TGTGCCAGCAGCGCCGGTTCGGGCCTGCAGGGGACCCAGTACTTC. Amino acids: CASSAGSGLQGTQYF.

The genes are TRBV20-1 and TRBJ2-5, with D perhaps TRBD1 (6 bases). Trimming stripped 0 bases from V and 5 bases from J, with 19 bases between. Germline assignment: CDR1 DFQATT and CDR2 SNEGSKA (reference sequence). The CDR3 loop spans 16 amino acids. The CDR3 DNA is TGCAGTGCTAGAGAAATAGTACAGGGATTGACGGAGACCCAGTACTTC. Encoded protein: CSAREIVQGLTETQYF.

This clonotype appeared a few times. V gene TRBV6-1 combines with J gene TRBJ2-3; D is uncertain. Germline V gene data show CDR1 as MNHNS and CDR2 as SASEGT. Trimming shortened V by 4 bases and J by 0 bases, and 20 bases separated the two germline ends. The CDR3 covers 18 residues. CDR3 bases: TGTGCCAGCAGTGCGACCATGCACCAAAGAACTAGCACAGATACGCAGTATTTT. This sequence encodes CASSATMHQRTSTDTQYF.

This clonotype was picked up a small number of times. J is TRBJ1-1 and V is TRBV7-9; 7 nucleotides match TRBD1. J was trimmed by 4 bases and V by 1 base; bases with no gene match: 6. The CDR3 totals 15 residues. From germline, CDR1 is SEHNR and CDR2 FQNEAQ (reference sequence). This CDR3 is CASSLGDRDSTEAFF. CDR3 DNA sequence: TGTGCCAGCAGCTTAGGAGACAGGGACAGCACTGAAGCTTTCTTT.

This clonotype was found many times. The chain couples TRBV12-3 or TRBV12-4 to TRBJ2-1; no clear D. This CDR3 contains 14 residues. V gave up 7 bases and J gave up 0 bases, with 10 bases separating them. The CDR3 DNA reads TGTGCCAGCACCAATCCGAGCTCCTACAATGAGCAGTTCTTC. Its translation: CASTNPSSYNEQFF.

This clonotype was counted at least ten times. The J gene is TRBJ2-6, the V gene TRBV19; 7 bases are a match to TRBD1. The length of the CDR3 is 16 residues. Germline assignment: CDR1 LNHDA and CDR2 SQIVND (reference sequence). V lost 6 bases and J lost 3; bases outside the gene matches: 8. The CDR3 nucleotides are TGTGCCAGTAGCATACGGACAGGCGGTGGGGCCAACGTCCTGACTTTC. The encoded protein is CASSIRTGGGANVLTF.

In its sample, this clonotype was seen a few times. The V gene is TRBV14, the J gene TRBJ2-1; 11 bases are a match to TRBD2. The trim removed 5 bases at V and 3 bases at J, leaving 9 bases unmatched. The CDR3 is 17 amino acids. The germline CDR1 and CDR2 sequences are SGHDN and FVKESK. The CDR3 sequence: CASSMGLAVQLYNEQFF. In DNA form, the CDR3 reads TGTGCCAGCAGCATGGGACTAGCGGTACAACTCTACAATGAGCAGTTCTTC.

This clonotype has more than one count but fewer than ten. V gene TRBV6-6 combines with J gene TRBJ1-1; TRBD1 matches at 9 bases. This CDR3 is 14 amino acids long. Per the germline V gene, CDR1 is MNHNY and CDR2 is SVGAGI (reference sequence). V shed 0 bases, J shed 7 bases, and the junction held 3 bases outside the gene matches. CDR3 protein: CASSYSRGQGEAFF. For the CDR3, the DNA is TGTGCCAGCAGTTACTCTAGGGGACAGGGTGAAGCTTTCTTT.

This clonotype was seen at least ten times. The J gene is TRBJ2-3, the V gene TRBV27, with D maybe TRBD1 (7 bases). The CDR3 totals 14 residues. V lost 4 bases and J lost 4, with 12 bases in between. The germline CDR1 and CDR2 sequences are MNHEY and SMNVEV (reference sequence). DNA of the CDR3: TGTGCCAGCAGTTACCAGGGGGGCTCAGATACGCAGTATTTT. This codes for CASSYQGGSDTQYF.

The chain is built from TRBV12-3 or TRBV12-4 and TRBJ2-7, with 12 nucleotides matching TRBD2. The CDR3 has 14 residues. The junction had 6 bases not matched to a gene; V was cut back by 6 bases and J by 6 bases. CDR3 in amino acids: CASSLLAGGGEQYF. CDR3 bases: TGTGCCAGCAGCCTCCTAGCGGGAGGGGGCGAGCAGTACTTC.

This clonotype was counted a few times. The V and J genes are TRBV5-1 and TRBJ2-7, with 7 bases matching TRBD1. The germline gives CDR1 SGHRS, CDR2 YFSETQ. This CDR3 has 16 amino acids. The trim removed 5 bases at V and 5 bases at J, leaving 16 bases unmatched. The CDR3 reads CASRPTDRPLVDEQYF. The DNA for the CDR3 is TGCGCCAGCAGACCCACGGACAGGCCGCTAGTAGACGAGCAGTACTTC.

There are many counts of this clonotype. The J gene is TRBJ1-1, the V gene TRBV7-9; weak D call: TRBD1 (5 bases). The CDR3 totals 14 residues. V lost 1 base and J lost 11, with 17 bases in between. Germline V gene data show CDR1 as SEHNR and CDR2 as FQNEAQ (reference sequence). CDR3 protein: CASSLVAGTPEAFF. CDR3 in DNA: TGTGCCAGCAGCTTAGTCGCGGGGACGCCGGAGGCTTTCTTT.

The chain's CDR3 is CASSPVRDRIAKNIQYF. Written as DNA, the CDR3 is TGTGCCAGCAGCCCGGTCAGGGACCGTATAGCCAAAAACATTCAGTACTTC. The V and J genes are TRBV11-2 and TRBJ2-4, with D perhaps assigned TRBD1 or TRBD2 (5 bases each). Germline lookup yields CDR1 SGHAT and CDR2 FQNNGV. V was pared by 5 bases and J by 0 bases, with 17 bases between. The CDR3 sequence is 17 residues long.

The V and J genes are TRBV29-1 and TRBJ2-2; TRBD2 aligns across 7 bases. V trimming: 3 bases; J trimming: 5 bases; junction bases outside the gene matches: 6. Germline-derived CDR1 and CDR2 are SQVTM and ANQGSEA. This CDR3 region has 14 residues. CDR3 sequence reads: CSVEGGSETGELFF. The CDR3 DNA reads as TGCAGCGTTGAGGGCGGGAGCGAAACCGGGGAGCTGTTTTTT.

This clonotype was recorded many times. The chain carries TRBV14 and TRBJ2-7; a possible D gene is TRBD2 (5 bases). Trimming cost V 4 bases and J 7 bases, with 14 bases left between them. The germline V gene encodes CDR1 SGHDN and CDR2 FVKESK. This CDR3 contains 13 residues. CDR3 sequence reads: CASSLGRGYEQYF. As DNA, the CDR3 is TGTGCCAGCAGCCTGGGGAGAGGGTATGAGCAGTACTTC.

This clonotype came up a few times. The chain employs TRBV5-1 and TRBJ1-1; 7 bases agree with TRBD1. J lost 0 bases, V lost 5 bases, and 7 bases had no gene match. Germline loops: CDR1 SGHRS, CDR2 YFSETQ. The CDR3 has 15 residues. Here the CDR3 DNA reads TGCGCCAGCAGACCCCCGGGACAGATGAACACTGAAGCTTTCTTT. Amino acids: CASRPPGQMNTEAFF.

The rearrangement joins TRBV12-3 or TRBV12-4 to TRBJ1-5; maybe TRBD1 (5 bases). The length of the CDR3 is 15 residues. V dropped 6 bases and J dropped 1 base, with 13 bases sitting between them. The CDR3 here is CASSPSGASNQPQHF. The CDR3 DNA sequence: TGTGCCAGCAGCCCTAGCGGGGCGAGCAATCAGCCCCAGCATTTT.

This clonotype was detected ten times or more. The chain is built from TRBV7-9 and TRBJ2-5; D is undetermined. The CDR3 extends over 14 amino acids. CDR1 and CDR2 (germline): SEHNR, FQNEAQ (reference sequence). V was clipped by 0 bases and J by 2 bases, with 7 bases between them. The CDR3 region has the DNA TGTGCCAGCAGCTTAGCGTCGGCACAAGAGACCCAGTACTTC. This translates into CASSLASAQETQYF.

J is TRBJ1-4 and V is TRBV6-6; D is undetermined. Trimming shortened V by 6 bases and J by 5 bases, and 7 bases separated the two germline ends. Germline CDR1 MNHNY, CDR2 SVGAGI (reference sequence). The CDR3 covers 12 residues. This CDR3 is CASSGRNEKLFF. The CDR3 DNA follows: TGTGCCAGCAGCGGGAGAAATGAAAAACTGTTTTTT.

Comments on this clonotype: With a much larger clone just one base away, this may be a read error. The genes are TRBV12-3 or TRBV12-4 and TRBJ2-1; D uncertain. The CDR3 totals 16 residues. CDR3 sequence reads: CASSPSLRVFYNAQFF. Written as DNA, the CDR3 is TGTGCCAGCAGTCCCTCATTACGGGTTTTCTACAATGCGCAGTTCTTC.